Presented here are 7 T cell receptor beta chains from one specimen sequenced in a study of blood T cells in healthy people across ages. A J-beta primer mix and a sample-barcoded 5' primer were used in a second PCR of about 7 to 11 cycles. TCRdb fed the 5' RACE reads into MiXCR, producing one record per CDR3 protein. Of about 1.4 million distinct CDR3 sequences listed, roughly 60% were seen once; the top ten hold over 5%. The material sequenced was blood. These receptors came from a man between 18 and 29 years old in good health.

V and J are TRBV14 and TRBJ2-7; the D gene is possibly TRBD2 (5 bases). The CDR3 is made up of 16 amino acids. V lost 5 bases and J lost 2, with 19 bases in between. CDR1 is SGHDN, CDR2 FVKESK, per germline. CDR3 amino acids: CASSGLEDSRPYEQYF. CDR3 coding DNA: TGTGCCAGCAGCGGCTTGGAGGATTCAAGACCCTACGAGCAGTACTTC.

The CDR3 DNA is TGCAGCGTCGCGGGGGGACTAGCGCCCTGGGGCGACCAAGAGACCCAGTACTTC. Translated: CSVAGGLAPWGDQETQYF. The V call is TRBV29-1, the J call TRBJ2-5, with 10 bases identical to TRBD2. Trimming at V came to 6 bases and at J to 0 bases, leaving 16 bases not matched to a gene. Germline values: CDR1 SQVTM, CDR2 ANQGSEA. The length of the CDR3 is 18 residues.

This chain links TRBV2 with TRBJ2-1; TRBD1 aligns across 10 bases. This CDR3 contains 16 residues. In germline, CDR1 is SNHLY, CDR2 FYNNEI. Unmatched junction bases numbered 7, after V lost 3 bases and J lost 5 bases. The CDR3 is CASSDMGQGPNNEQFF. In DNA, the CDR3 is TGTGCCAGCAGTGATATGGGACAGGGGCCCAACAATGAGCAGTTCTTC.

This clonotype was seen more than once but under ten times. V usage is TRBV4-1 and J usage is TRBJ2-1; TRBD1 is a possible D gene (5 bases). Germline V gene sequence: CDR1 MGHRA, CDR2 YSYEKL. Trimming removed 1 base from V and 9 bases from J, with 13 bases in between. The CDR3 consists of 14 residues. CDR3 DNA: TGCGCCAGCAGCCAAGTCGAGGCAGGGTTTGAGCAGTTCTTC. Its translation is CASSQVEAGFEQFF.

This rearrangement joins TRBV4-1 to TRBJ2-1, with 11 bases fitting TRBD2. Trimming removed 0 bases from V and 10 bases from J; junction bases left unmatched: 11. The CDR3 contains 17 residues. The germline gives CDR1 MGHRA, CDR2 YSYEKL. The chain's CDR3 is CASSQELGLAGGSEQFF. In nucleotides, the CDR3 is TGCGCCAGCAGCCAAGAACTAGGGCTAGCGGGGGGATCCGAGCAGTTCTTC.

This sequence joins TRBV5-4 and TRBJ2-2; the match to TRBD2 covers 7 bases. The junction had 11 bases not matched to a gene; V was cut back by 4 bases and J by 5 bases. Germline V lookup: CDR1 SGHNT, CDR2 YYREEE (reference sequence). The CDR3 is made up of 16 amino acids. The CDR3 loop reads CASSPPGAGTTGELFF. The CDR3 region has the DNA TGTGCCAGCAGCCCCCCTGGAGCGGGGACGACCGGGGAGCTGTTTTTT.

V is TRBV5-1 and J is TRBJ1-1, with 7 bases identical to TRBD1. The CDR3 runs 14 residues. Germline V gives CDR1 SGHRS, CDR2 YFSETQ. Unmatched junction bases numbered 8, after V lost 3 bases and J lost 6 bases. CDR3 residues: CASSSQGMFAEAFF. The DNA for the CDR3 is TGCGCCAGCAGCTCACAGGGGATGTTCGCTGAAGCTTTCTTT.